This T cell receptor (beta chain) was sequenced during a study of cytomegalovirus exposure and HLA in healthy donors. For the study at large: HLA-typed donors contributed some 85 million unique TCRs, which were held in an early data release. Overall study results and limits: In vitro testing confirmed a few CMV-associated chains as specific for CMV antigens. Among TCR sequences, most were rare, though some public TCRs appeared in many donors.

The PCR had 60 Vbeta and 13 Jbeta primers. Clones were read by immunoSEQ multiplex PCR, and TCRdb kept only the in-frame ones, dropping some. Here the sample spans roughly 180,000 clones, 85% being singletons. The CDR3 has 17 residues. V trimming: 2 bases; J trimming: 0 bases; junction bases outside the gene matches: 6. Germline-derived CDR1 and CDR2 are LGHNA and YNFKEQ. Concerning this clone itself: Its cognate antigen is unknown.

The specimen sequenced was PBMCs. The receptor was derived from a boy between 2 and 15 years old in good health and CMV-seronegative. The chain couples TRBV4-2 to TRBJ2-3; 9 bases are shared with TRBD2. Written as DNA, the CDR3 is TGTGCCAGCAGCCAAAGGGCTAGCGGGGCTAGCACAGATACGCAGTATTTT. It yields the protein CASSQRASGASTDTQYF.